These 32 T cell receptor beta chains originate from one sample sequenced in a study of technical replicates of blood from a few donors. Assay used: immunoSEQ multiplex PCR; TCRdb lists only in-frame clones, some missing. The profile shows tens of thousands of clones, just under 95% of them singletons. Sequences were obtained from T cells isolated from PBMCs. These receptors came from a human donor in good health.

The chain is built from TRBV11-3 and TRBJ2-7, with 8 positions matching TRBD2. The CDR3 sequence is 17 residues long. Germline V gene lookup returns CDR1 SGHNT and CDR2 YENEEA. V lost 5 bases and J lost 4; bases outside the gene matches: 16. CDR3 region: CASSTWGPSGSPYEQYF. The CDR3 DNA reads TGTGCCAGCAGCACTTGGGGCCCAAGCGGGAGTCCTTACGAGCAGTACTTC. Based on the CDR3 plus reference TRBV11-3 and TRBJ2-7, the full variable domain is EAGVVQSPRYKIIEKKQPVAFWCNPISGHNTLYWYLQNLGQGPELLIRYENEEAVDDSQLPKDRFSAERLKGVDSTLKIQPAELGDSAVYLCASSTWGPSGSPYEQYFGPGTRLTVT.

This clone came up once. The chain links TRBV4-2 to TRBJ1-1; 7 positions match TRBD1. Trimming took 4 bases from V and 3 from J; bases not matched to a gene: 8. CDR1 and CDR2 from the germline V gene are LGHNA and YNFKEQ. The CDR3 extends over 15 amino acids. In DNA, the CDR3 is TGTGCCAGCAGCCGAGACAGGGATGTGGACACTGAAGCTTTCTTT. This gives the protein CASSRDRDVDTEAFF.

This clone was recorded once. This chain joins TRBV28 and TRBJ1-1; the D gene is possibly TRBD1 (6 bases). The germline gives CDR1 MDHEN, CDR2 SYDVKM. The CDR3 contains 15 residues. V was trimmed by 3 bases and J by 10 bases, leaving 21 bases between them. The CDR3 protein is CASSFSGGGPGGAFF. The CDR3, as DNA: TGTGCCAGCAGTTTTTCAGGCGGGGGGCCGGGCGGAGCTTTCTTT.

The CDR3 region is CASSVGRDSQETQYF. The CDR3 DNA is TGTGCCAGCAGCGTAGGGCGGGACAGCCAAGAGACCCAGTACTTC. The chain joins TRBV9 to TRBJ2-5, with a weak D call TRBD1 (7 bases). Trimming took 0 bases from V and 1 from J, leaving 10 bases between them. This CDR3 is built from 15 residues. Germline CDR1 and CDR2: SGDLS and YYNGEE.

There are a few counts of this clone. The V gene is TRBV4-3, the J gene TRBJ2-7, with 11 bases that match TRBD2. Trimming cost V 8 bases and J 6 bases; bases outside gene matches: 9. Germline CDR1 LGHNA, CDR2 YSLEER. The length of the CDR3 is 14 residues. CDR3 sequence (DNA): TGCGCCAGCCCCCCACTAGCGGGAGAAGGCGAGCAGTACTTC. This translates into CASPPLAGEGEQYF.

The chain has TRBV6-1 and TRBJ2-7; 8 bases line up with TRBD2. The germline V gene encodes CDR1 MNHNS and CDR2 SASEGT. The CDR3 extends over 13 amino acids. The junction had 6 bases not matched to a gene; V was cut back by 8 bases and J by 3 bases. The CDR3, as DNA: TGTGCCAGCTGCTCCGGGACTAGCTACGAGCAGTACTTC. This codes for CASCSGTSYEQYF.

The chain joins TRBV9 to TRBJ1-1; maybe TRBD1 (6 bases). V was shortened by 0 bases and J by 1 base, with 7 bases between the two germline ends. This CDR3 comprises 14 residues. Germline V CDR1 and CDR2: SGDLS, YYNGEE. This CDR3 reads CASSVAQGNTEAFF. CDR3 nucleotides: TGTGCCAGCAGCGTAGCACAGGGGAACACTGAAGCTTTCTTT.

The gene calls are TRBV9 and TRBJ2-2; D is undetermined. Trimming removed 1 base from V and 0 bases from J, with 7 bases in between. CDR3 length: 15 amino acids. From germline, CDR1 is SGDLS and CDR2 YYNGEE. CDR3 amino acids: CASSVRGANTGELFF. The CDR3 DNA is TGTGCCAGCAGCGTACGCGGAGCGAACACCGGGGAGCTGTTTTTT.

The table lists this clone with a count of one. The rearrangement uses TRBV13 and TRBJ2-1; D is unclear. This CDR3 has 12 amino acids. The germline V gene encodes CDR1 PRHDT and CDR2 FYEKMQ (reference sequence). V shed 6 bases and J shed 12 bases, with 15 bases lying between them. The CDR3 here is CASRSLAPGQFF. The CDR3 bases are TGTGCCAGCAGGAGTTTAGCTCCGGGGCAGTTCTTC.

The V gene is TRBV19, the J gene TRBJ1-2, with TRBD1 as a possible D gene (5 bases). Trimming removed 3 bases at V and 0 bases at J, with 14 bases between. Germline V gene sequence: CDR1 LNHDA, CDR2 SQIVND (reference sequence). The CDR3 length is 16 residues. DNA of the CDR3: TGTGCCAGTAGTATTGGAAGGGGCCAGGCTAACTATGGCTACACCTTC. Translated, it gives CASSIGRGQANYGYTF.

The rearrangement links TRBV11-3 to TRBJ2-1, with TRBD2 matching 9 bases. Germline CDR1 and CDR2: SGHNT and YENEEA. V shed 3 bases, J shed 5 bases, and the junction held 5 bases outside the gene matches. The CDR3 totals 15 residues. DNA of the CDR3: TGTGCCAGCAGCTTTCTAGCGGGGAACCACAATGAGCAGTTCTTC. Protein: CASSFLAGNHNEQFF. The full variable domain, with the rest looked up from reference TRBV11-3 and TRBJ2-1, is EAGVVQSPRYKIIEKKQPVAFWCNPISGHNTLYWYLQNLGQGPELLIRYENEEAVDDSQLPKDRFSAERLKGVDSTLKIQPAELGDSAVYLCASSFLAGNHNEQFFGPGTRLTVL.

The chain has TRBV5-1 and TRBJ1-2; 7 bases map to TRBD1. The V gene's germline CDR1 is SGHRS and CDR2 YFSETQ. The ends lost 2 bases at V and 3 bases at J; junction bases unmatched: 7. The length of the CDR3 is 15 residues. CDR3 sequence reads: CASSFTGQADYGYTF. The CDR3 DNA reads as TGCGCCAGCAGCTTCACCGGACAGGCGGACTATGGCTACACCTTC.

The V and J genes are TRBV11-2 and TRBJ2-3; TRBD2 is a possible D gene (6 bases). V lost 9 bases to trimming and J lost 1 base, with 14 bases between them. This CDR3 region has 14 residues. Per the germline V gene, CDR1 is SGHAT and CDR2 is FQNNGV. For the CDR3, the DNA is TGTGCCAGTAGCCAAGGAGGGGGCACAGATACGCAGTATTTT. The encoded protein is CASSQGGGTDTQYF. Full variable domain (missing parts from reference TRBV11-2 and TRBJ2-3): EAGVAQSPRYKIIEKRQSVAFWCNPISGHATLYWYQQILGQGPKLLIQFQNNGVVDDSQLPKDRFSAERLKGVDSTLKIQPAKLEDSAVYLCASSQGGGTDTQYFGPGTRLTVL.

This chain uses TRBV7-2 with TRBJ1-1; perhaps TRBD1 as D (5 bases). Between the trimmed V and J ends, which lost 2 bases and 10 bases, there was a span of 8 bases. Germline V CDR1 and CDR2: SGHTA, FQGNSA. The length of the CDR3 is 11 residues. This CDR3 reads CASSLKQGAFF. DNA of the CDR3: TGTGCCAGCAGCTTAAAGCAGGGAGCTTTCTTT.

As DNA, the CDR3 is TGTGCCTGGAGGAAAGGACTAGCGGGGCCCTACGAGCAGTACTTC. Its protein is CAWRKGLAGPYEQYF. The chain couples TRBV30 to TRBJ2-7, with 12 bases that match TRBD2. The CDR3 sequence is 15 residues long. Trimming cost V 3 bases and J 2 bases; bases outside gene matches: 5. The germline CDR1 and CDR2 sequences are GTSNPN and SVGIG (reference sequence).

The V and J genes are TRBV7-3 and TRBJ2-3; TRBD2 matches at 8 bases. With 4 bases clipped from V and 4 bases from J, the junction kept 7 bases outside the gene matches. CDR1 is SGHTA, CDR2 FQGTGA, per germline. CDR3 length: 15 amino acids. The DNA for the CDR3 is TGTGCCAGCAGCTCGGGACTAGGGGAGGCAGATACGCAGTATTTT. Its protein product is CASSSGLGEADTQYF.

J is TRBJ1-1 and V is TRBV5-6; D may be TRBD1 (6 bases). This CDR3 contains 14 residues. Germline loops: CDR1 SGHDT, CDR2 YYEEEE. The V and J ends lost 4 bases and 0 bases respectively, with 10 bases between them. The CDR3 nucleotides are TGTGCCAGCAGCGAAGGACAGTTGAACACTGAAGCTTTCTTT. It specifies CASSEGQLNTEAFF.

J is TRBJ1-5 and V is TRBV19, with 9 bases lining up with TRBD1. Germline V gene sequence: CDR1 LNHDA, CDR2 SQIVND (reference sequence). The CDR3 covers 14 residues. With V trimmed by 3 bases and J by 5 bases, 2 bases remained unmatched. The CDR3 sequence is CASSMTGGYQPQHF. CDR3 in DNA: TGTGCCAGTAGTATGACAGGGGGATATCAGCCCCAGCATTTT.

This chain uses TRBV10-3 with TRBJ2-7; 7 nucleotides line up with TRBD2. The CDR3 contains 14 residues. Trimming cost V 7 bases and J 2 bases; bases outside gene matches: 8. Germline assignment: CDR1 ENHRY and CDR2 SYGVKD. CDR3 in amino acids: CAIKESGLAYEQYF. In DNA form, the CDR3 reads TGTGCCATCAAGGAGAGTGGACTAGCCTACGAGCAGTACTTC.

The chain joins TRBV7-3 to TRBJ2-2, with D maybe TRBD2 (5 bases). The CDR3 sequence is 14 residues long. Germline loops: CDR1 SGHTA, CDR2 FQGTGA. The germline V and J ends were trimmed by 0 bases and 7 bases, with 9 bases remaining between them. Here the CDR3 reads CASSLTMGVGELFF. The DNA for the CDR3 is TGTGCCAGCAGCTTAACGATGGGAGTCGGGGAGCTGTTTTTT.

Notes on this clone: Compared with germline, one end of the junction differs, possibly owing to a read error. V and J are TRBV11-3 and TRBJ2-6; perhaps TRBD2 as D (5 bases). Germline loops: CDR1 SGHNT, CDR2 YENEEA. CDR3 length: 13 residues. Written as DNA, the CDR3 is TGTGCCAGCAGCTTAGACCTAGCCAGCGTCCTGACTTTC. It encodes CASSLDLASVLTF.

CDR3 sequence reads: CASSLGVAQETQYF. The CDR3 DNA reads as TGTGCCAGCAGCTTAGGAGTAGCGCAAGAGACCCAGTACTTC. The gene calls are TRBV7-2 and TRBJ2-5; D is perhaps TRBD2 (5 bases). With 1 base removed from V and 2 bases from J, the gap between germline ends came to 8 bases. The germline V gene encodes CDR1 SGHTA and CDR2 FQGNSA. This CDR3 is 14 amino acids long.

This rearrangement joins TRBV5-1 to TRBJ2-5, with 11 bases fitting TRBD2. Germline lookup yields CDR1 SGHRS and CDR2 YFSETQ. The CDR3 is 14 residues long. The V segment lost 7 bases and the J segment 2 bases; nucleotides outside the gene matches: 4. The DNA of the CDR3 is TGCGCCAGCCGACTAGCGGGATTTCAAGAGACCCAGTACTTC. Protein: CASRLAGFQETQYF.

The V gene is TRBV9, the J gene TRBJ2-2, with 7 bases fitting TRBD1. The CDR3 covers 14 residues. J lost 1 base, V lost 6 bases, and 3 bases had no gene match. In germline, CDR1 is SGDLS, CDR2 YYNGEE. In DNA, the CDR3 is TGTGCCAGCACGAGGACAGGGAACACCGGGGAGCTGTTTTTT. The encoded protein is CASTRTGNTGELFF.

This clone has only a few counts. CDR3 sequence reads: CASSYSGTGREKLFF. DNA of the CDR3: TGTGCCAGCAGTTACTCCGGGACAGGGCGAGAAAAACTGTTTTTT. This chain links TRBV6-5 with TRBJ1-4; 9 nucleotides align to TRBD1. Germline loops: CDR1 MNHEY, CDR2 SVGAGI. CDR3 length: 15 amino acids. J lost 8 bases, V lost 0 bases, and 4 bases had no gene match.

This rearrangement joins TRBV4-1 to TRBJ2-1; 8 bases fit TRBD2. V shed 5 bases and J 5 bases; nucleotides not matched to a gene: 8. CDR3 length: 15 residues. The V gene's germline CDR1 is MGHRA and CDR2 YSYEKL. CDR3 DNA sequence: TGCGCCAGCAGCTCCGAGCGGGAGCTAGACAATGAGCAGTTCTTC. This encodes CASSSERELDNEQFF.

This clone has a single count. The chain combines TRBV4-3 with TRBJ2-7, with D perhaps matching TRBD1 (5 bases). CDR3 length: 14 amino acids. CDR1 is LGHNA and CDR2 is YSLEER in the germline V gene. V lost 1 base to trimming and J lost 5 bases, with 12 bases between them. The CDR3 sequence: CASSQVRELNEQYF. As DNA, the CDR3 is TGCGCCAGCAGCCAAGTCAGGGAACTAAACGAGCAGTACTTC.

This clone was observed once. The rearrangement joins TRBV12-1 to TRBJ2-4; the D segment call TRBD1 is taken from the table without a DNA check. TRBV12-1 is flagged as a pseudogene. The CDR3 has 16 residues. CDR3 nucleotide sequence: TGTGCCAGCAGCAAAACAGGGGGCGCAACTAAAAACATTCAGTACTTC. Protein product: CASSKTGGATKNIQYF.

This chain connects TRBV25-1 to TRBJ2-3, with D possibly TRBD2 on 6 matching bases. There are 15 residues in the CDR3. With 1 base removed from V and 5 bases from J, the gap between germline ends came to 13 bases. Germline CDR1 and CDR2: MGHDK and SYGVNS. The CDR3 nucleotides read TGTGCCAGCAGTGAATGGGGGGAAGAAGGAGATACGCAGTATTTT. It translates to CASSEWGEEGDTQYF.

The chain carries TRBV6-4 and TRBJ2-1; 7 bases align to TRBD1. This CDR3 is built from 11 residues. V lost 6 bases to trimming and J lost 8 bases; unmatched junction nucleotides: 1. Germline V CDR1 and CDR2: MRHNA, SNTAGT. The CDR3 nucleotides read TGTGCCAGCAGAACAGGGGATGAGCAGTTCTTC. It codes for CASRTGDEQFF.

V is TRBV10-3 and J is TRBJ1-1, with TRBD1 matching 8 bases. V was clipped by 10 bases and J by 1 base; unmatched bases: 11. The germline V gene has CDR1 ENHRY and CDR2 SYGVKD. CDR3 size: 15 residues. The CDR3 DNA is TGTGCCACCAAAGACAGGGGCGTTCGGAACACTGAAGCTTTCTTT. As protein: CATKDRGVRNTEAFF.

The chain joins TRBV7-3 to TRBJ2-3; D unresolved. With 2 bases removed from V and 4 bases from J, the gap between germline ends came to 10 bases. Germline CDR1 and CDR2: SGHTA and FQGTGA. The CDR3 spans 14 residues. CDR3 nucleotide sequence: TGTGCCAGCAGCTTACCCCCACGCGCAGATACGCAGTATTTT. Protein sequence: CASSLPPRADTQYF.